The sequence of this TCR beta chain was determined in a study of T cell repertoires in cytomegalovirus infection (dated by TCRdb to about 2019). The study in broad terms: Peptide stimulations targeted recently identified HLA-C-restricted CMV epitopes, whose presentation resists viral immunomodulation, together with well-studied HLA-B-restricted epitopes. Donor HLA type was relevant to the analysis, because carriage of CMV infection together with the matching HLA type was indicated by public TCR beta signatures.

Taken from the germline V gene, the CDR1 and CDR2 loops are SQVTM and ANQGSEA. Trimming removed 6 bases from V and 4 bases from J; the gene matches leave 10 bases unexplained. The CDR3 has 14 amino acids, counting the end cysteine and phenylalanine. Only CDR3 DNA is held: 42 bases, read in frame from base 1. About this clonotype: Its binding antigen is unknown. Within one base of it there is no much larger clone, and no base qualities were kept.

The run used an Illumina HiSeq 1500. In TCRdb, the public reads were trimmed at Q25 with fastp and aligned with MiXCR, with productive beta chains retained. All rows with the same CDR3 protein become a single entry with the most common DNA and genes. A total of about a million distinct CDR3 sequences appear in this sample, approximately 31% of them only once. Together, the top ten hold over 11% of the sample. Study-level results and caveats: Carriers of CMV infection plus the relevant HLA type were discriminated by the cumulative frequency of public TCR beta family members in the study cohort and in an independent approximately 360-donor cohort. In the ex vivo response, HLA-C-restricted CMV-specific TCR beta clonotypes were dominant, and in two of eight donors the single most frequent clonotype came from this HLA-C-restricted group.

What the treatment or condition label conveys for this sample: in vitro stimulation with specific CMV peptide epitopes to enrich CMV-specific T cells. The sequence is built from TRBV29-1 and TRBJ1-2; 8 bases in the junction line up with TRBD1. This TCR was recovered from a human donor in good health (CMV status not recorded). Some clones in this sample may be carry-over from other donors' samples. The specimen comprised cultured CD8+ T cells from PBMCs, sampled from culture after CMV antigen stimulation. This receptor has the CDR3 CSVEMGQVLYGYTF. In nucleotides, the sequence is TGCAGCGTCGAAATGGGACAGGTCCTCTATGGCTACACCTTC.